This is a list of T cell receptor beta chains from one sample in a study of OX40 agonist ivuxolimab in advanced cancers. Generated by immunoSEQ multiplex PCR, the TCRdb table keeps only in-frame clones and is missing some. The repertoire consists of some 58,000 clones, with roughly nine tenths occurring once and the leading ten covering 0.76%. The sequencing used CD4+ or CD8+ T cells sorted from blood, collected in a trial of the OX40 agonist ivuxolimab. These receptors came from an adult with an advanced solid tumor such as melanoma, head and neck, liver or kidney cancer. CDR3s include the opening cysteine and the closing phenylalanine or tryptophan. The order of the fields is CDR3 protein, CDR3 DNA, clone size, J gene, D gene, V gene. A D gene is named only where the DNA matches it firmly. Where a row states a size, it is once, few, many or the class of an expanded clone; other rows omit it.

cdr3_aa: CASSGRGRYTEAFF
cdr3_nt: TGTGCCAGCAGTGGCAGGGGGCGGTACACTGAAGCTTTCTTT
clone_size: .
j_call: TRBJ1-1
d_call: TRBD1
v_call: TRBV6-6

cdr3_aa: CASSPHGTVTEAFF
cdr3_nt: TGTGCCAGCTCACCACACGGGACAGTCACTGAAGCTTTCTTT
clone_size: .
j_call: TRBJ1-1
d_call: TRBD1
v_call: TRBV18

cdr3_aa: CASRRGSNQPQHF
cdr3_nt: TGTGCCAGCAGGCGCGGTAGCAATCAGCCCCAGCATTTT
clone_size: once
j_call: TRBJ1-5
d_call: .
v_call: TRBV6-5

cdr3_aa: CASKHSGDQYF
cdr3_nt: TGTGCCAGCAAACACTCAGGGGACCAGTACTTC
clone_size: .
j_call: TRBJ2-5
d_call: .
v_call: TRBV6-6

cdr3_aa: CSGRGFTGELFF
cdr3_nt: TGCAGCGGCAGGGGGTTCACCGGGGAGCTGTTTTTT
clone_size: few
j_call: TRBJ2-2
d_call: TRBD1
v_call: TRBV29-1

cdr3_aa: CASSDRDATYEQYF
cdr3_nt: TGTGCCAGCAGTGACAGGGACGCCACCTACGAGCAGTACTTC
clone_size: .
j_call: TRBJ2-7
d_call: TRBD1
v_call: TRBV27

cdr3_aa: CASSSNGGAGANVLTF
cdr3_nt: TGCGCCAGCAGCTCGAATGGAGGGGCTGGGGCCAACGTCCTGACTTTC
clone_size: .
j_call: TRBJ2-6
d_call: .
v_call: TRBV5-1

cdr3_aa: CASSLWGGHLNTEAFF
cdr3_nt: TGTGCCAGCAGTTTATGGGGAGGACACCTGAACACTGAAGCTTTCTTT
clone_size: .
j_call: TRBJ1-1
d_call: .
v_call: TRBV28

cdr3_aa: CASSYSGGRNTEAFF
cdr3_nt: TGCGCCAGCAGCTATTCAGGGGGCCGGAACACTGAAGCTTTCTTT
clone_size: .
j_call: TRBJ1-1
d_call: TRBD1
v_call: TRBV5-1

cdr3_aa: CASSEGLAGGRGGELFF
cdr3_nt: TGCGCCAGCAGTGAAGGACTAGCGGGAGGAAGAGGCGGGGAGCTGTTTTTT
clone_size: .
j_call: TRBJ2-2
d_call: TRBD2
v_call: TRBV10-1

cdr3_aa: CSAQNNEQFF
cdr3_nt: TGCAGTGCTCAGAACAATGAGCAGTTCTTC
clone_size: .
j_call: TRBJ2-1
d_call: .
v_call: TRBV20-1

cdr3_aa: CASTARTGELFF
cdr3_nt: TGTGCCAGCACCGCCCGGACCGGGGAGCTGTTTTTT
clone_size: .
j_call: TRBJ2-2
d_call: .
v_call: TRBV6-5

cdr3_aa: CASSGTGRDQPQHF
cdr3_nt: TGTGCCAGCAGTGGGACAGGGAGGGATCAGCCCCAGCATTTT
clone_size: .
j_call: TRBJ1-5
d_call: TRBD1
v_call: TRBV25-1

cdr3_aa: CASAPRGNTEAFF
cdr3_nt: TGTGCTAGTGCCCCGAGGGGGAACACTGAAGCTTTCTTT
clone_size: .
j_call: TRBJ1-1
d_call: .
v_call: TRBV12-5

cdr3_aa: CASSPVGPHTQYF
cdr3_nt: TGTGCCAGCAGTCCCGTGGGCCCACATACGCAGTATTTT
clone_size: .
j_call: TRBJ2-3
d_call: .
v_call: TRBV28

cdr3_aa: CATSRDTGGETQYF
cdr3_nt: TGTGCCACCAGCAGAGATACAGGCGGAGAGACCCAGTACTTC
clone_size: .
j_call: TRBJ2-5
d_call: .
v_call: TRBV15

cdr3_aa: CASSLSSGAEEKLFF
cdr3_nt: TGTGCCAGCAGCTTAAGTTCGGGGGCGGAAGAAAAACTGTTTTTT
clone_size: .
j_call: TRBJ1-4
d_call: .
v_call: TRBV7-2

cdr3_aa: CASSPGQAPGETQYF
cdr3_nt: TGTGCCAGCAGCCCGGGACAGGCCCCGGGAGAGACCCAGTACTTC
clone_size: once
j_call: TRBJ2-5
d_call: TRBD1
v_call: TRBV7-9

cdr3_aa: CASSLGDRGIYNEQFF
cdr3_nt: TGTGCCAGCAGCTTAGGGGACAGGGGGATATACAATGAGCAGTTCTTC
clone_size: .
j_call: TRBJ2-1
d_call: TRBD1
v_call: TRBV11-2

cdr3_aa: CASSQASPYNEQFF
cdr3_nt: TGCGCCAGCAGCCAGGCTTCCCCGTACAATGAGCAGTTCTTC
clone_size: .
j_call: TRBJ2-1
d_call: .
v_call: TRBV5-1

cdr3_aa: CASSPIAGAPGNEQFF
cdr3_nt: TGTGCCAGCAGCCCAATAGCGGGAGCTCCCGGCAATGAGCAGTTCTTC
clone_size: .
j_call: TRBJ2-1
d_call: TRBD2
v_call: TRBV5-4

cdr3_aa: CASRQGTIQETQYF
cdr3_nt: TGTGCCAGCAGGCAAGGGACTATACAAGAGACCCAGTACTTC
clone_size: .
j_call: TRBJ2-5
d_call: TRBD2
v_call: TRBV27

cdr3_aa: CASSVVADTQYF
cdr3_nt: TGTGCCAGCAGCGTAGTGGCAGATACGCAGTATTTT
clone_size: .
j_call: TRBJ2-3
d_call: .
v_call: TRBV9

cdr3_aa: CASPLTWGTGGSTEAFF
cdr3_nt: TGTGCCAGCCCTCTAACCTGGGGGACAGGGGGTAGCACTGAAGCTTTCTTT
clone_size: .
j_call: TRBJ1-1
d_call: TRBD1
v_call: TRBV5-8

cdr3_aa: CASSVGSYEQYF
cdr3_nt: TGTGCCAGCAGTGTCGGCTCCTACGAGCAGTACTTC
clone_size: .
j_call: TRBJ2-7
d_call: .
v_call: TRBV28

cdr3_aa: CASSQETSTSGIIEQYF
cdr3_nt: TGCGCCAGCAGCCAAGAAACGAGTACTAGCGGGATTATCGAGCAGTACTTC
clone_size: .
j_call: TRBJ2-7
d_call: TRBD2
v_call: TRBV4-3

cdr3_aa: CASSLVGRVDGYTF
cdr3_nt: TGCGCCAGCAGCTTGGTAGGCAGGGTGGACGGCTACACCTTC
clone_size: .
j_call: TRBJ1-2
d_call: .
v_call: TRBV5-1

cdr3_aa: CASSPRQTGELFF
cdr3_nt: TGTGCCAGCAGCCCCCGCCAAACCGGGGAGCTGTTTTTT
clone_size: once
j_call: TRBJ2-2
d_call: .
v_call: TRBV7-3

cdr3_aa: CASSLVGAGNTEAFF
cdr3_nt: TGTGCCAGCAGCTTAGTAGGCGCGGGGAACACTGAAGCTTTCTTT
clone_size: .
j_call: TRBJ1-1
d_call: .
v_call: TRBV7-2

cdr3_aa: CASSPDFYNEQFF
cdr3_nt: TGTGCCAGCAGCCCCGACTTTTACAATGAGCAGTTCTTC
clone_size: .
j_call: TRBJ2-1
d_call: .
v_call: TRBV9

cdr3_aa: CASSSSSTSIPSTDTQYF
cdr3_nt: TGTGCCAGCAGTTCCTCCTCTACTTCCATCCCTAGCACAGATACGCAGTATTTT
clone_size: .
j_call: TRBJ2-3
d_call: .
v_call: TRBV27

cdr3_aa: CASSLEQVGEEKLFF
cdr3_nt: TGCGCCAGCAGCTTGGAGCAGGTGGGAGAAGAAAAACTGTTTTTT
clone_size: .
j_call: TRBJ1-4
d_call: .
v_call: TRBV5-1

cdr3_aa: CASSPIRTSATYEQYF
cdr3_nt: TGTGCCAGCAGCCCTATAAGGACTAGCGCGACCTACGAGCAGTACTTC
clone_size: .
j_call: TRBJ2-7
d_call: TRBD2
v_call: TRBV7-9

cdr3_aa: CASRPHRDNQPQHF
cdr3_nt: TGTGCCAGCAGACCTCACAGGGATAATCAGCCCCAGCATTTT
clone_size: .
j_call: TRBJ1-5
d_call: .
v_call: TRBV6-5

cdr3_aa: CASSREGQPYEQYF
cdr3_nt: TGTGCCAGCAGTCGGGAGGGCCAGCCCTACGAGCAGTACTTC
clone_size: .
j_call: TRBJ2-7
d_call: TRBD2
v_call: TRBV11-1

cdr3_aa: CASSEGPGFQYEQYF
cdr3_nt: TGTGCCAGCAGTGAGGGCCCTGGGTTCCAATACGAGCAGTACTTC
clone_size: .
j_call: TRBJ2-7
d_call: .
v_call: TRBV6-1

cdr3_aa: CASSALSYEQYF
cdr3_nt: TGTGCCAGCAGTGCTCTTTCCTACGAGCAGTACTTC
clone_size: .
j_call: TRBJ2-7
d_call: .
v_call: TRBV2

cdr3_aa: CASSPRSGPETQYF
cdr3_nt: TGCGCCAGCAGCCCCCGATCGGGGCCAGAGACCCAGTACTTC
clone_size: .
j_call: TRBJ2-5
d_call: .
v_call: TRBV5-1

cdr3_aa: CASPPGQGAGGANVLTF
cdr3_nt: TGTGCCAGCCCCCCGGGACAGGGGGCTGGTGGGGCCAACGTCCTGACTTTC
clone_size: .
j_call: TRBJ2-6
d_call: TRBD1
v_call: TRBV7-8

cdr3_aa: CASSYEEGGRLYYEQYF
cdr3_nt: TGTGCCAGCAGCTATGAAGAGGGAGGACGTCTATACTACGAGCAGTACTTC
clone_size: .
j_call: TRBJ2-7
d_call: .
v_call: TRBV5-4